Reported below is one T cell receptor (beta chain). These data are taken from a study of monozygotic twins with inflammatory bowel disease. The CDR3 is made up of 13 amino acids. Germline CDR1 is MNHEY and CDR2 is SMNVEV (reference sequence). TCRdb reprocessed the 5' RACE reads and reports one entry per CDR3 protein, with no DNA. The sample's table shows some 150,000 distinct CDR3 sequences. The sequence derives from a human donor with ulcerative colitis or Crohn's disease, or a healthy co-twin of an affected twin (not recorded which). This chain uses TRBV27 with TRBJ2-1; the D call of TRBD1 rests on TCRdb alone, since no DNA is present to check it. Sequenced sample: blood. The CDR3 spells CASSPGLALEQFF.